These T cell receptor beta chains were read from a single sample in a study of T cells after yellow fever vaccination. Each CDR3 protein gets one entry after TCRdb re-called the 5' RACE reads with MiXCR. The sample holds just under 85,000 distinct CDR3 sequences; roughly 13% are singletons and the top ten take 20% to 25%. The input for sequencing was CD8+ T cells not binding an NS4B(214-222) dextramer, sorted from PBMCs, taken approximately 22 days after the first yellow fever vaccination. These receptors were collected from a young man who received the YFV17D yellow fever vaccine. Each CDR3 is given with its conserved first and last residue. Fields, in order: D gene, clone size, V gene, J gene, CDR3 length, CDR3 DNA, CDR3 protein. D genes are given only for firm matches. Some rows mark clone size as missing; the rest say once, few, many or name a class of expanded clone.

d_gene: -
abundance: -
v_gene: TRBV7-2
j_gene: TRBJ1-5
len: 14
CDR3nt: TGTGCCAGCAGCTCCCGGGATAGCAATCAGCCCCAGCATTTT
CDR3aa: CASSSRDSNQPQHF

d_gene: TRBD2
abundance: -
v_gene: TRBV6-1
j_gene: TRBJ2-5
len: 15
CDR3nt: TGTGCCAGCAGTGATGCAGCGGGGGGCCAAGAGGCCCAGTACTTC
CDR3aa: CASSDAAGGQEAQYF

d_gene: -
abundance: -
v_gene: TRBV6-1
j_gene: TRBJ1-1
len: 10
CDR3nt: TGTGCCAGCGGACAAACTGAAGCTTTCTTT
CDR3aa: CASGQTEAFF

d_gene: TRBD1
abundance: -
v_gene: TRBV6-1
j_gene: TRBJ2-1
len: 15
CDR3nt: TGTGCCAGCAGCCCAACCTACAGGGGAAACAGTGAGCAGTTCTTC
CDR3aa: CASSPTYRGNSEQFF

d_gene: -
abundance: many
v_gene: TRBV29-1
j_gene: TRBJ1-6
len: 13
CDR3nt: TGCAGCGTTGGGGCGTCTTGGGATTCACCCCTCCACTTT
CDR3aa: CSVGASWDSPLHF

d_gene: -
abundance: -
v_gene: TRBV27
j_gene: TRBJ1-6
len: 15
CDR3nt: TGTGCCAGTAGAACCCTGGGCTCCTATAATTCACCCCTCCACTTT
CDR3aa: CASRTLGSYNSPLHF

d_gene: -
abundance: -
v_gene: TRBV4-1
j_gene: TRBJ2-2
len: 15
CDR3nt: TGCGCCAGCAGCCTTTTCGCAGGGGGGACCGGGGAGCTGTTTTTT
CDR3aa: CASSLFAGGTGELFF

d_gene: -
abundance: few
v_gene: TRBV28
j_gene: TRBJ1-1
len: 14
CDR3nt: TGTGCCAGCAAAACAGCGGGTTCGCACACTGAAGCTTTCTTT
CDR3aa: CASKTAGSHTEAFF

d_gene: -
abundance: many
v_gene: TRBV7-9
j_gene: TRBJ1-3
len: 16
CDR3nt: TGTGCCAGCAGCTCCAGTACGGAAGCTGTAGGAAACACCATATATTTT
CDR3aa: CASSSSTEAVGNTIYF

d_gene: TRBD2
abundance: few
v_gene: TRBV6-1
j_gene: TRBJ2-2
len: 15
CDR3nt: TGTGCCAGCATGGGGCGGGGGGGCAACACCGGGGAGCTGTTTTTT
CDR3aa: CASMGRGGNTGELFF

d_gene: -
abundance: -
v_gene: TRBV29-1
j_gene: TRBJ2-7
len: 13
CDR3nt: TGCAGCGTTGAGGAGGACAGATCCTACGAGCAGTACTTC
CDR3aa: CSVEEDRSYEQYF

d_gene: -
abundance: -
v_gene: TRBV11-2
j_gene: TRBJ2-7
len: 11
CDR3nt: TGTGCCAGCAGCCTTAATTGGGAGCAGTACTTC
CDR3aa: CASSLNWEQYF

d_gene: -
abundance: -
v_gene: TRBV6-1
j_gene: TRBJ2-2
len: 15
CDR3nt: TGTGCCAGCAGTGAGCTACTGGGTAGCTTCGGGGAGCTGTTTTTT
CDR3aa: CASSELLGSFGELFF

d_gene: TRBD2
abundance: few
v_gene: TRBV7-3
j_gene: TRBJ2-3
len: 18
CDR3nt: TGTGCCAGCAGTAACGGACTAGCGGGGGATTCTAGCACAGATACGCAGTATTTT
CDR3aa: CASSNGLAGDSSTDTQYF

d_gene: -
abundance: few
v_gene: TRBV7-6
j_gene: TRBJ1-5
len: 14
CDR3nt: TGTGCCAGCAGTTTCGACAGCCCCAATCAGCCCCAGCATTTT
CDR3aa: CASSFDSPNQPQHF

d_gene: TRBD2
abundance: -
v_gene: TRBV4-1
j_gene: TRBJ2-3
len: 15
CDR3nt: TGCGCCAGCAGCCAAGTGGCGGGGGGGCCAGATACGCAGTATTTT
CDR3aa: CASSQVAGGPDTQYF

d_gene: -
abundance: -
v_gene: TRBV29-1
j_gene: TRBJ2-7
len: 12
CDR3nt: TGCAGCGCTCAGACAGGCTCCTACGAGCAGTACTTC
CDR3aa: CSAQTGSYEQYF

d_gene: TRBD1
abundance: -
v_gene: TRBV29-1
j_gene: TRBJ1-2
len: 11
CDR3nt: TGCAGCGTCGACAGGGAAAGCGGCTACACCTTC
CDR3aa: CSVDRESGYTF

d_gene: TRBD2
abundance: many
v_gene: TRBV12-3/TRBV12-4
j_gene: TRBJ2-3
len: 15
CDR3nt: TGTGCCAGCAGACCACTAGCGGGGGGCACAGATACGCAGTATTTT
CDR3aa: CASRPLAGGTDTQYF

d_gene: -
abundance: -
v_gene: TRBV4-3
j_gene: TRBJ2-7
len: 14
CDR3nt: TGCGCCAGCAGCCAATGGCAGAGCTCCTACGAGCAGTACTTC
CDR3aa: CASSQWQSSYEQYF

d_gene: -
abundance: few
v_gene: TRBV7-6
j_gene: TRBJ1-4
len: 13
CDR3nt: TGTGCCAGCAGCTTGAGTGGAGATGAAAAACTGTTTTTT
CDR3aa: CASSLSGDEKLFF

d_gene: -
abundance: few
v_gene: TRBV6-5
j_gene: TRBJ2-6
len: 14
CDR3nt: TGTGCCAGCAGATACATCTCTGGGGCCAACGTCCTGACTTTC
CDR3aa: CASRYISGANVLTF

d_gene: TRBD2
abundance: -
v_gene: TRBV15
j_gene: TRBJ2-1
len: 15
CDR3nt: TGTGCCACCAGCGAGCGGGGAAGCTCCTACAATGAGCAGTTCTTC
CDR3aa: CATSERGSSYNEQFF

d_gene: -
abundance: few
v_gene: TRBV6-5
j_gene: TRBJ1-2
len: 13
CDR3nt: TGTGCCAGCAGTTACTCGAGGCCAGGCCTCCCCACCTTC
CDR3aa: CASSYSRPGLPTF

d_gene: -
abundance: -
v_gene: TRBV6-2/TRBV6-3
j_gene: TRBJ2-2
len: 13
CDR3nt: TGTGCCAGCAGCTCGGACAACACCGGGGAGCTGTTTTTT
CDR3aa: CASSSDNTGELFF

d_gene: -
abundance: few
v_gene: TRBV2
j_gene: TRBJ1-6
len: 16
CDR3nt: TGTGCCAGCAGTACCTTGATGGGCTCCTATAATTCACCCCTCCACTTT
CDR3aa: CASSTLMGSYNSPLHF

d_gene: -
abundance: few
v_gene: TRBV5-1
j_gene: TRBJ2-1
len: 13
CDR3nt: TGCGCCAGCAGCTTTAGCAGGGGCGATGAGCAGTTCTTC
CDR3aa: CASSFSRGDEQFF

d_gene: -
abundance: few
v_gene: TRBV6-1
j_gene: TRBJ2-7
len: 17
CDR3nt: TGTGCCAGCAGTGAAGCGCTCGGAAGGGGGTCCTCCTACGAGCAGTACTTC
CDR3aa: CASSEALGRGSSYEQYF

d_gene: -
abundance: -
v_gene: TRBV6-5
j_gene: TRBJ1-1
len: 14
CDR3nt: TGTGCCAGCAGTTTTGCCGATATGAACACTGAAGCTTTCTTT
CDR3aa: CASSFADMNTEAFF

d_gene: -
abundance: -
v_gene: TRBV6-5
j_gene: TRBJ1-1
len: 15
CDR3nt: TGTGCCAGCAGTTACTCGGGCGGTGTGAACACTGAAGCTTTCTTT
CDR3aa: CASSYSGGVNTEAFF

d_gene: -
abundance: few
v_gene: TRBV4-1
j_gene: TRBJ1-1
len: 16
CDR3nt: TGCGCCAGCAGCCAAGGGGCCCAGACAGGACGCACTGAAGCTTTCTTT
CDR3aa: CASSQGAQTGRTEAFF

d_gene: TRBD2
abundance: -
v_gene: TRBV4-1
j_gene: TRBJ2-5
len: 17
CDR3nt: TGCGCCAGCAGCCAAGTGGGAGGACTAGCGGGCCAAGAGACCCAGTACTTC
CDR3aa: CASSQVGGLAGQETQYF

d_gene: TRBD1
abundance: -
v_gene: TRBV12-3/TRBV12-4
j_gene: TRBJ2-3
len: 19
CDR3nt: TGTGCCAGCAGTTTAGCGGGCGGCCACGGGACAGGGGAACCACATACGCAGTATTTT
CDR3aa: CASSLAGGHGTGEPHTQYF

d_gene: -
abundance: -
v_gene: TRBV11-1
j_gene: TRBJ1-1
len: 13
CDR3nt: TGTGCCAGCATCCCTTGGGGGAACACTGAAGCTTTCTTT
CDR3aa: CASIPWGNTEAFF

d_gene: -
abundance: few
v_gene: TRBV4-1
j_gene: TRBJ1-3
len: 15
CDR3nt: TGCGCCAGCAGCCAGGCAGCGGGCTCTGGAAACACCATATATTTT
CDR3aa: CASSQAAGSGNTIYF

d_gene: -
abundance: -
v_gene: TRBV7-3
j_gene: TRBJ2-1
len: 15
CDR3nt: TGTGCCAGCAGCTTAGTAGGGGGAGCCTACAATGAGCAGTTCTTC
CDR3aa: CASSLVGGAYNEQFF

d_gene: TRBD2
abundance: -
v_gene: TRBV5-1
j_gene: TRBJ2-1
len: 15
CDR3nt: TGCGCCAGCAGCTCATCTAGCGGGGGGGCCGATGAGCAGTTCTTC
CDR3aa: CASSSSSGGADEQFF

d_gene: -
abundance: few
v_gene: TRBV27
j_gene: TRBJ2-7
len: 18
CDR3nt: TGTGCCAGCAGTCTGAGGCAGGCCCCCTTCCTCGCTTCCTACGAGCAGTACTTC
CDR3aa: CASSLRQAPFLASYEQYF

d_gene: TRBD2
abundance: many
v_gene: TRBV27
j_gene: TRBJ2-1
len: 14
CDR3nt: TGTGCCAGCAGTTTAGCGGGGGGGTACAATGAGCAGTTCTTC
CDR3aa: CASSLAGGYNEQFF

d_gene: TRBD1
abundance: -
v_gene: TRBV15
j_gene: TRBJ2-5
len: 13
CDR3nt: TGTGCCACCAGCATGCGCAGGGGGCTGGACCAGTACTTC
CDR3aa: CATSMRRGLDQYF

d_gene: -
abundance: medium-sized
v_gene: TRBV5-1
j_gene: TRBJ2-3
len: 14
CDR3nt: TGCGCCAGCAGCTTCGAACGAGGCACAGATACGCAGTATTTT
CDR3aa: CASSFERGTDTQYF

d_gene: -
abundance: few
v_gene: TRBV7-8
j_gene: TRBJ2-5
len: 15
CDR3nt: TGTGCCAGCAGCCCCCGGCGAATCCCACGGGAGACCCAGTACTTC
CDR3aa: CASSPRRIPRETQYF

d_gene: TRBD1
abundance: few
v_gene: TRBV7-2
j_gene: TRBJ1-4
len: 15
CDR3nt: TGTGCCAGCAGCTGGACAGGGGGCTCTAATGAAAAACTGTTTTTT
CDR3aa: CASSWTGGSNEKLFF

d_gene: -
abundance: -
v_gene: TRBV6-1
j_gene: TRBJ1-1
len: 13
CDR3nt: TGTGCCAGCAGCAGGGACCCCCGGACTGAAGCTTTCTTT
CDR3aa: CASSRDPRTEAFF

d_gene: -
abundance: -
v_gene: TRBV5-1
j_gene: TRBJ2-3
len: 13
CDR3nt: TGCGCCAGCAGCTTGTGGGGAACAGATACGCAGTATTTT
CDR3aa: CASSLWGTDTQYF

d_gene: -
abundance: -
v_gene: TRBV4-3
j_gene: TRBJ2-1
len: 15
CDR3nt: TGCGCCAGCAGCCAAGAAAGGCTAACCTACAATGAGCAGTTCTTC
CDR3aa: CASSQERLTYNEQFF

d_gene: -
abundance: -
v_gene: TRBV20-1
j_gene: TRBJ1-2
len: 12
CDR3nt: TGCAGTGCTAGGGTCTCAAGGGAAGAGAATACCTTC
CDR3aa: CSARVSREENTF

d_gene: -
abundance: -
v_gene: TRBV12-3/TRBV12-4
j_gene: TRBJ2-2
len: 17
CDR3nt: TGTGCCAGCAGTATGGACTGGGGCCGGTCGAACACCGGGGAGCTGTTTTTT
CDR3aa: CASSMDWGRSNTGELFF

d_gene: -
abundance: -
v_gene: TRBV20-1
j_gene: TRBJ2-5
len: 14
CDR3nt: TGCAGTGCTAGGGTCGACTACCAGAAAGAGACCCAGTACTTC
CDR3aa: CSARVDYQKETQYF

d_gene: -
abundance: few
v_gene: TRBV18
j_gene: TRBJ1-1
len: 14
CDR3nt: TGTGCCAGCTCACCGCCGGGACGGTCCACTGAAGCTTTCTTT
CDR3aa: CASSPPGRSTEAFF

d_gene: -
abundance: many
v_gene: TRBV29-1
j_gene: TRBJ2-2
len: 11
CDR3nt: TGCAGCGTTATCTCGGCCGGGGAGCTGTTTTTT
CDR3aa: CSVISAGELFF

d_gene: -
abundance: -
v_gene: TRBV29-1
j_gene: TRBJ2-5
len: 16
CDR3nt: TGCAGCGTTGAGACCGGCCGTGGGGGGGCACAAGAGACCCAGTACTTC
CDR3aa: CSVETGRGGAQETQYF

d_gene: -
abundance: few
v_gene: TRBV4-1
j_gene: TRBJ1-1
len: 14
CDR3nt: TGCGCCAGCAGCCAAGCTCCGGGCTGGACTGAAGCTTTCTTT
CDR3aa: CASSQAPGWTEAFF

d_gene: -
abundance: few
v_gene: TRBV19
j_gene: TRBJ1-1
len: 14
CDR3nt: TGTGCCAGTAGTACGACGTCGCTGAACACTGAAGCTTTCTTT
CDR3aa: CASSTTSLNTEAFF